The 14 T cell receptor beta chains given below trace back to one sample, sequenced in a study of blood T cells in healthy people across ages. Sample-barcoded 5' priming and a J-beta primer mix drove a second PCR of roughly 6 to 12 cycles. Using its own MiXCR run on the 5' RACE reads, TCRdb lists one record per CDR3 protein. Of approximately 1.5 million distinct CDR3 sequences in the sample, 30% to 35% are singletons; the top ten hold over 9%. Sequenced: blood. These receptors were collected from a woman aged 25 to 39 in good health.

A few counts support this clonotype. The gene calls are TRBV9 and TRBJ2-3, with 10 positions matching TRBD2. This CDR3 region has 17 residues. The germline V gene encodes CDR1 SGDLS and CDR2 YYNGEE. J gave up 2 bases and V 0 bases, and 6 bases lay outside the gene matches. The CDR3 nucleotides read TGTGCCAGCAGCGTAGGAGCGGGGGGGGAACTCACAGATACGCAGTATTTT. This gives the protein CASSVGAGGELTDTQYF.

This chain uses TRBV5-1 with TRBJ1-4; D is possibly TRBD1 (6 bases). This CDR3 has 16 amino acids. Trimming pared 4 bases from V and 0 bases from J, leaving 13 bases between. Germline V gene lookup returns CDR1 SGHRS and CDR2 YFSETQ. CDR3 in amino acids: CASSARTVATNEKLFF. DNA of the CDR3: TGCGCCAGCAGCGCCAGGACAGTTGCAACTAATGAAAAACTGTTTTTT. The full variable domain, rest sourced from reference TRBV5-1 and TRBJ1-4, is KAGVTQTPRYLIKTRGQQVTLSCSPISGHRSVSWYQQTPGQGLQFLFEYFSETQRNKGNFPGRFSGRQFSNSRSEMNVSTLELGDSALYLCASSARTVATNEKLFFGSGTQLSVL.

The J gene is TRBJ2-7, the V gene TRBV20-1, with 8 bases lining up with TRBD1. V gave up 6 bases and J gave up 8 bases; unmatched junction bases: 6. Germline assignment: CDR1 DFQATT and CDR2 SNEGSKA (reference sequence). The length of the CDR3 is 11 residues. Here the CDR3 reads CSAQGQGKQYF. The DNA of the CDR3 is TGCAGTGCCCAAGGACAGGGAAAGCAGTACTTC.

This clonotype has a handful of counts. The rearrangement links TRBV4-1 to TRBJ2-1; 8 nucleotides align to TRBD1. The CDR3 is made up of 17 amino acids. Germline CDR1 reads MGHRA; CDR2 reads YSYEKL. V shed 1 base and J 3 bases; nucleotides not matched to a gene: 8. The CDR3 region has the DNA TGCGCCAGCAGCCAAGGAAACCGGGACAGGTACTACAATGAGCAGTTCTTC. It yields the protein CASSQGNRDRYYNEQFF.

This clonotype was recorded a few times. The chain is built from TRBV30 and TRBJ2-1; D is possibly TRBD2 (5 bases). V was trimmed by 2 bases and J by 9 bases, leaving 11 bases between them. From germline, CDR1 is GTSNPN and CDR2 SVGIG (reference sequence). This CDR3 comprises 12 residues. The CDR3 is CAWSSSGVEQFF. The CDR3 coding sequence is TGTGCCTGGAGTTCGAGCGGTGTTGAGCAGTTCTTC.

This clonotype appeared many times. At one end the junction does not follow the germline gene, possibly because of a read error. The chain combines TRBV10-3 with TRBJ1-4; D uncertain. Germline assignment: CDR1 ENHRY and CDR2 SYGVKD. CDR3 size: 14 residues. In nucleotides, the CDR3 is TGTGCCATCAGTGATAAGGCAACGAATGAAAAACTGTTTTTT. Amino acids: CAISDKATNEKLFF.

This chain links TRBV6-1 with TRBJ2-7; D might be TRBD1 (6 bases). The CDR3 spans 14 residues. The germline V gene encodes CDR1 MNHNS and CDR2 SASEGT. The V end lost 5 bases, the J end lost 3 bases, and 14 bases lay between the germline ends. CDR3 region: CASSKQGGNYEQYF. The CDR3 bases are TGTGCCAGCAGTAAACAAGGGGGAAACTACGAGCAGTACTTC.

The chain couples TRBV4-2 to TRBJ1-3, with D possibly TRBD1 on 6 matching bases. Trimming took 1 base from V and 4 from J, leaving 14 bases between them. The CDR3 totals 16 residues. The V gene's germline CDR1 is LGHNA and CDR2 YNFKEQ. The DNA for the CDR3 is TGTGCCAGCAGCCAAGGCCTACGACAGGCAGGAAACACCATATATTTT. Residues: CASSQGLRQAGNTIYF.

The V gene is TRBV15, the J gene TRBJ2-7, with D possibly called TRBD1 or TRBD2 (5 bases each). The J call may not be correct, given that the DNA end is closer to TRBJ2-5. The CDR3 sequence is 12 residues long. Germline CDR1 reads LNHNV; CDR2 reads YYDKDF (reference sequence). For the CDR3, the DNA is TGTGCCACCAGCAGGGGACCCGAGACCCAGTACTTC. Its protein product is CATSRGPETQYF.

This clonotype has a handful of counts. J is TRBJ2-5 and V is TRBV20-1; D tentatively fits TRBD1 or TRBD2 (6 bases each). The CDR3 sequence is 15 residues long. V was pared by 0 bases and J by 3 bases, with 14 bases between. Germline CDR1 is DFQATT and CDR2 is SNEGSKA (reference sequence). CDR3 in DNA: TGCAGTGCTAGAGATGGGGGGCTGGCAAAAGAGACCCAGTACTTC. Translated, it gives CSARDGGLAKETQYF.

The chain employs TRBV7-9 and TRBJ1-6; weak D call: TRBD1 (6 bases). Germline V lookup: CDR1 SEHNR, CDR2 FQNEAQ (reference sequence). The CDR3 has 15 amino acids. The V gene lost 4 bases and the J gene lost 9 bases, with 16 bases spanning the gap. The CDR3 sequence is CASSWRGGSASPLHF. The CDR3 DNA reads TGTGCCAGCAGCTGGAGGGGGGGCAGTGCTTCACCCCTCCACTTT.

V gene TRBV5-1 combines with J gene TRBJ1-1; the D gene is possibly TRBD1 (6 bases). The V and J ends lost 2 bases and 7 bases respectively, with 21 bases between them. CDR3 length: 16 residues. Germline V gives CDR1 SGHRS, CDR2 YFSETQ. CDR3 amino acids: CASSFWTEIFSGEAFF. The CDR3 bases are TGCGCCAGCAGCTTCTGGACAGAGATTTTTAGTGGTGAAGCTTTCTTT.

This clonotype was detected only a few times. CDR3 residues: CATSRDLGASYEQYF. As DNA, the CDR3 is TGTGCCACCAGCAGAGATTTGGGGGCCTCCTACGAGCAGTACTTC. The chain links TRBV15 to TRBJ2-7; D perhaps matches TRBD1 (6 bases). The CDR3 sequence is 15 residues long. Germline V gives CDR1 LNHNV, CDR2 YYDKDF (reference sequence). Trimming took 0 bases from V and 0 from J, leaving 9 bases between them. The entire variable domain, with the rest obtained from reference TRBV15 and TRBJ2-7, is as follows: DAMVIQNPRYQVTQFGKPVTLSCSQTLNHNVMYWYQQKSSQAPKLLFHYYDKDFNNEADTPDNFQSRRPNTSFCFLDIRSPGLGDTAMYLCATSRDLGASYEQYFGPGTRLTVT.

The chain has TRBV10-3 and TRBJ2-7, with 8 bases that match TRBD2. The V gene's germline CDR1 is ENHRY and CDR2 SYGVKD. Trimming cost V 8 bases and J 4 bases; bases outside gene matches: 19. The CDR3 has 17 residues. The CDR3 is CAIGEPHYGGVAYEQYF. Written as DNA, the CDR3 is TGTGCCATCGGGGAGCCCCACTACGGGGGGGTTGCGTACGAGCAGTACTTC.